This record concerns one T cell receptor beta chain sequence. These data belong to a study of blood T cell repertoires in COVID-19. Study-level information: Material from acute and convalescent COVID-19 was sourced from the United States, Italy and Spain. The cDNA or gDNA used as material had been derived from T cells, B-cell-depleted T cells, or PBMCs.

In the original processing: Using reference gene primer amplification, nucleated cell counts were estimated. Profiled with immunoSEQ multiplex PCR; TCRdb holds only in-frame clones, not every one. V, J and clone size derive from that table, while D and trimming were established from the DNA sequence. The sample yields approximately 100,000 clones, about 89% seen once. The V gene end was trimmed by 0 bases and the J gene end by 7 bases; junction bases not matched to a gene: 5. Per germline, CDR1 MDHEN and CDR2 SYDVKM. CDR3 length equals 15 residues. The genes are TRBV28 and TRBJ2-1, with 8 positions matching TRBD1. Sequenced input: peripheral blood. This clonotype was obtained from a man between 60 and 75 years old with acute or convalescent COVID-19. The CDR3 sequence: CASSLWQGAGNEQFF. CDR3 nucleotide sequence: TGTGCCAGCAGTTTATGGCAGGGGGCAGGTAATGAGCAGTTCTTC.